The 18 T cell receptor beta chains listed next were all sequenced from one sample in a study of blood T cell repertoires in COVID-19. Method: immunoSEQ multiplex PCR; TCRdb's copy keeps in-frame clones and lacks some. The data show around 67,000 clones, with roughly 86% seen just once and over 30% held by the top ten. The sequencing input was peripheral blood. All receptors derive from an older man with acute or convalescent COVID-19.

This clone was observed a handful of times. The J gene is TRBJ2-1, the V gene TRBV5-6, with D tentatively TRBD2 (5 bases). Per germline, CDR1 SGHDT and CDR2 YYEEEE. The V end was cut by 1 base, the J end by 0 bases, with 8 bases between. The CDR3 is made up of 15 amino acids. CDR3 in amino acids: CASSLPTNSYNEQFF. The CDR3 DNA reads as TGTGCCAGCAGCTTGCCGACTAACTCCTACAATGAGCAGTTCTTC.

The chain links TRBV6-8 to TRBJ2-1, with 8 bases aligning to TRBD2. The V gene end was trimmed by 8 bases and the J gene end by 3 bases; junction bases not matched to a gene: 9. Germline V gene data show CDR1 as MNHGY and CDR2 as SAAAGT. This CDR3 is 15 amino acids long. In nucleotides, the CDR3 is TGTGCCAGCGGACCGGGACTAGGGCTCTACAATGAGCAGTTCTTC. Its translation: CASGPGLGLYNEQFF.

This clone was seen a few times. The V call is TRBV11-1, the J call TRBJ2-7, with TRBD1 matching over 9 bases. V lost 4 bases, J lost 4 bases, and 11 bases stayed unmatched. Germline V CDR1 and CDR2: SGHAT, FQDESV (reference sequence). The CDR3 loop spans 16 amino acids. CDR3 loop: CASSSSGQGPRYEQYF. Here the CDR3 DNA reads TGTGCCAGCAGCTCGTCCGGACAGGGGCCACGATACGAGCAGTACTTC.

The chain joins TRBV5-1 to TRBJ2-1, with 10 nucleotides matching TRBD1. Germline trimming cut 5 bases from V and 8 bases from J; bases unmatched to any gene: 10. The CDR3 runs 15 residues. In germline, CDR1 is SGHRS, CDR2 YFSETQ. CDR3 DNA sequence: TGCGCCAGCAGACCCGGGACAGGGGAATTCTATGAGCAGTTCTTC. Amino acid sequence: CASRPGTGEFYEQFF.

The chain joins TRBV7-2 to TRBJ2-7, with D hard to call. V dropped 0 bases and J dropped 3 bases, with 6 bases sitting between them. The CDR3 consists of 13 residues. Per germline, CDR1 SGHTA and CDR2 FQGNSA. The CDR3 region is CASSLALGYEQYF. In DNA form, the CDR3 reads TGTGCCAGCAGCTTAGCCCTAGGCTACGAGCAGTACTTC.

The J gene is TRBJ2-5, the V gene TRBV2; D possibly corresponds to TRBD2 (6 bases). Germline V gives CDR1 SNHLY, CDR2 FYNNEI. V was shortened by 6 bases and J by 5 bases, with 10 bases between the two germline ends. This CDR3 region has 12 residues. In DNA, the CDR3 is TGTGCCAGCAGGACGGGGGAGGAGACCCAGTACTTC. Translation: CASRTGEETQYF.

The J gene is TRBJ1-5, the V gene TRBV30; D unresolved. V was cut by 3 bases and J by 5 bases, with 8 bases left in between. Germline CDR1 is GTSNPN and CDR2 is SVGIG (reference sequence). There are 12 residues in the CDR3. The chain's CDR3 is CAWRRGDQPQHF. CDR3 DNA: TGTGCCTGGAGAAGAGGTGATCAGCCCCAGCATTTT.

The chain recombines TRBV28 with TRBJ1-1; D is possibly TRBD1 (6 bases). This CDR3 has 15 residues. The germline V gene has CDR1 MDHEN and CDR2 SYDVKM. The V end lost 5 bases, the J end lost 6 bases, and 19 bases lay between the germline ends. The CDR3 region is CASSLSQGKWSEAFF. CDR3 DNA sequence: TGTGCCAGCAGTCTATCTCAGGGGAAGTGGTCTGAAGCTTTCTTT.

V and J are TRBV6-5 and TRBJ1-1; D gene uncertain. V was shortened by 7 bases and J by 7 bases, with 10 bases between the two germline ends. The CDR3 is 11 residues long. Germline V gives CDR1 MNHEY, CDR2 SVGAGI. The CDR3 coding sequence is TGTGCCAGCACTCTGTCCTATGAAGCTTTCTTT. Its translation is CASTLSYEAFF.

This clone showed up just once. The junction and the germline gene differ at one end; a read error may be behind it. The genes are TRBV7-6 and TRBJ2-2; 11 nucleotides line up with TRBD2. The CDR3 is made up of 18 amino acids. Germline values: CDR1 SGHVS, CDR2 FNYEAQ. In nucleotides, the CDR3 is TGTGCCAGCAGCTTAGCGGTAGCGGGAGGGCCGAATACCGGGGAGCTGTTTTTT. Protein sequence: CASSLAVAGGPNTGELFF.

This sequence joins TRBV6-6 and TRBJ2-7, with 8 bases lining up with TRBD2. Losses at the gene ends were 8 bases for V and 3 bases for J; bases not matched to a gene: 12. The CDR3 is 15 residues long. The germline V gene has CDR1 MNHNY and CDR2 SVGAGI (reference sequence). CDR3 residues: CASASPGLGDYEQYF. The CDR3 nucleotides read TGTGCCAGCGCCAGCCCGGGACTAGGGGACTACGAGCAGTACTTC.

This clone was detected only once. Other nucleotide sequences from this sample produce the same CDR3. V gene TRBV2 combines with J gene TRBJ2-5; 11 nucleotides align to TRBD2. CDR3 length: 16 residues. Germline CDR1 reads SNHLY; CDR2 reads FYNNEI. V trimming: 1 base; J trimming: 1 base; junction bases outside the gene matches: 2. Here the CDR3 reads CASSEGLAGGQETQYF. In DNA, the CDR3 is TGTGCCAGCAGTGAAGGGCTAGCGGGGGGCCAAGAGACCCAGTACTTC.

The CDR3 is CASSIDKGQGETQYF. The CDR3 DNA sequence: TGTGCCAGTAGTATAGATAAGGGGCAGGGGGAGACCCAGTACTTC. The V and J genes are TRBV19 and TRBJ2-5; possibly TRBD1 for D (6 bases). This CDR3 is built from 15 residues. V lost 0 bases to trimming and J lost 5 bases, with 13 bases between them. The germline V gene has CDR1 LNHDA and CDR2 SQIVND (reference sequence).

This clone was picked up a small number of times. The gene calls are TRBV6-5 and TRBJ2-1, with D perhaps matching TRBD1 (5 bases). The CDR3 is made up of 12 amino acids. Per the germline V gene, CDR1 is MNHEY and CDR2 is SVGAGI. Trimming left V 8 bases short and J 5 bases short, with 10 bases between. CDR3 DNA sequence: TGTGCCAGCTTGCGACAGCACAATGAGCAGTTCTTC. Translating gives CASLRQHNEQFF.

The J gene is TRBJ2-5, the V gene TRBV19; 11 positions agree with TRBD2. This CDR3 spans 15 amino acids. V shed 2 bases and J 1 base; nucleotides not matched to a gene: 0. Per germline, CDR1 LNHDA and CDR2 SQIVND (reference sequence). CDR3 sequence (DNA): TGTGCCAGTAGTATAACTAGCGGGGGCCAAGAGACCCAGTACTTC. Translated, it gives CASSITSGGQETQYF. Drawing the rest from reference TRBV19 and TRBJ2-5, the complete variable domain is DGGITQSPKYLFRKEGQNVTLSCEQNLNHDAMYWYRQDPGQGLRLIYYSQIVNDFQKGDIAEGYSVSREKKESFPLTVTSAQKNPTAFYLCASSITSGGQETQYFGPGTRLLVL.

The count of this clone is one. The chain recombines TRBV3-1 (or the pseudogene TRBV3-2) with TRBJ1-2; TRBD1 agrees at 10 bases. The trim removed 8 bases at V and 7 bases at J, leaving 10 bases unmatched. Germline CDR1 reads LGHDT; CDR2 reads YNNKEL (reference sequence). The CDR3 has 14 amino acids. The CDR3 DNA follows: TGTGCCAGCGCCCGACAGGGGGCGCGCAGTGGCTACACCTTC. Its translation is CASARQGARSGYTF.

This CDR3 reads CASSPGQNNIDEQFF. CDR3 coding DNA: TGTGCCAGCTCACCGGGACAAAATAATATTGATGAGCAGTTCTTC. The genes are TRBV18 and TRBJ2-1; the D gene is possibly TRBD1 (6 bases). This CDR3 is built from 15 residues. Trimming removed 3 bases at V and 8 bases at J, with 17 bases between. Per the germline V gene, CDR1 is KGHSH and CDR2 is LQKENI.

CDR3 bases: TGTGCCAGCAGTGAAGAGCGTAACTATGGCTACACCTTC. This sequence encodes CASSEERNYGYTF. V and J are TRBV2 and TRBJ1-2; D gene uncertain. In germline, CDR1 is SNHLY, CDR2 FYNNEI. V was trimmed by 1 base and J by 1 base, leaving 4 bases between them. The CDR3 has 13 residues.